This entry describes one T cell receptor beta chain. This table comes from immunoSEQ multiplex PCR, and its TCRdb copy is limited to in-frame clones, with some not included. The sample has 81,000 or so clones, 90% to 95% seen once. This sample is part of a study of OX40 agonist ivuxolimab in advanced cancers. Study-wide background: Patients were infused with ivuxolimab every 2 weeks at 0.01 to 10 mg/kg.

The CDR3 consists of 16 residues. With 5 bases clipped from V and 7 bases from J, the junction kept 9 bases outside the gene matches. The germline gives CDR1 SEHNR, CDR2 FQNEAQ (reference sequence). The rearrangement uses TRBV7-9 and TRBJ2-1; 12 nucleotides line up with TRBD2. The receptor was isolated from an adult with an advanced solid tumor such as melanoma, head and neck, liver or kidney cancer. Specimen: CD4+ or CD8+ T cells sorted from blood, collected in a trial of the OX40 agonist ivuxolimab. The CDR3 region is CASSPRLAGGRNEQFF. The CDR3 DNA sequence: TGTGCCAGCAGCCCCCGCCTAGCGGGGGGGCGGAATGAGCAGTTCTTC.